A single sample gave rise to the 15 T cell receptor beta chains below, sequenced in a study of CD8 T cells in ankylosing spondylitis. A single record per CDR3 protein comes from TCRdb applying MiXCR to the 5' RACE reads. Of 200,000 to 300,000 distinct CDR3 sequences listed, about 10% are singletons. Input material: blood, either unsorted or a sorted T cell fraction (not recorded which). The receptors stem from a male donor with ankylosing spondylitis or in good health (not recorded which).

This clonotype was recorded many times. The rearrangement links TRBV15 to TRBJ1-4; possible D gene TRBD1, 6 bases. CDR1 is LNHNV and CDR2 is YYDKDF in the germline V gene (reference sequence). Trimming cost V 2 bases and J 6 bases, with 10 bases left between them. This CDR3 contains 14 residues. The CDR3, as DNA: TGTGCCACCAGCAGACAGGGGAGGCATGAAAAACTGTTTTTT. It specifies CATSRQGRHEKLFF. Full variable domain (missing parts from reference TRBV15 and TRBJ1-4): DAMVIQNPRYQVTQFGKPVTLSCSQTLNHNVMYWYQQKSSQAPKLLFHYYDKDFNNEADTPDNFQSRRPNTSFCFLDIRSPGLGDTAMYLCATSRQGRHEKLFFGSGTQLSVL.

This clonotype was detected many times. J is TRBJ2-7 and V is TRBV5-1; TRBD1 matches at 8 bases. V lost 4 bases to trimming and J lost 3 bases; unmatched junction nucleotides: 6. The CDR3 is made up of 14 amino acids. The germline V gene has CDR1 SGHRS and CDR2 YFSETQ. The CDR3 spells CASSAGTGYYEQYF. The CDR3 DNA follows: TGCGCCAGCAGCGCCGGGACAGGATACTACGAGCAGTACTTC. Variable domain in full (rest from reference TRBV5-1 and TRBJ2-7): KAGVTQTPRYLIKTRGQQVTLSCSPISGHRSVSWYQQTPGQGLQFLFEYFSETQRNKGNFPGRFSGRQFSNSRSEMNVSTLELGDSALYLCASSAGTGYYEQYFGPGTRLTVT.

In the case of this clonotype: A read error may account for a junction end that differs from germline. The chain carries TRBV20-1 and TRBJ2-7, with 8 bases matching TRBD1. Germline values: CDR1 DFQATT, CDR2 SNEGSKA (reference sequence). The CDR3 extends over 13 amino acids. The CDR3 DNA is TGCAGTGCTAGAAGGCAGGGGGCGGACGAGCAGCACTTC. It is translated as CSARRQGADEQHF.

The chain joins TRBV20-1 to TRBJ2-3; a weak D match, TRBD2 (7 bases). This CDR3 has 15 amino acids. Trimming pared 0 bases from V and 2 bases from J, leaving 12 bases between. Per germline, CDR1 DFQATT and CDR2 SNEGSKA (reference sequence). The CDR3 protein is CSAREGGPHTDTQYF. The CDR3, as DNA: TGCAGTGCTAGAGAGGGGGGGCCCCACACAGATACGCAGTATTTT.

V usage is TRBV5-1 and J usage is TRBJ2-7; the match to TRBD2 covers 13 bases. The CDR3 has 17 amino acids. The germline V gene has CDR1 SGHRS and CDR2 YFSETQ. V dropped 3 bases and J dropped 5; count of bases not matched to a gene: 11. The CDR3 loop is CASSSQGLAGNPHEQYF. CDR3 coding DNA: TGCGCCAGCAGCTCCCAGGGACTAGCGGGAAACCCCCACGAGCAGTACTTC.

This clonotype was counted ten times or more. The gene calls are TRBV29-1 and TRBJ2-3; 8 nucleotides line up with TRBD2. J lost 5 bases, V lost 6 bases, and 13 bases had no gene match. Germline V gives CDR1 SQVTM, CDR2 ANQGSEA. The CDR3 length is 15 residues. CDR3 residues: CSVEGLEVFIDTQYF. CDR3 DNA: TGCAGCGTGGAGGGACTAGAAGTCTTCATAGATACGCAGTATTTT.

The chain is built from TRBV7-9 and TRBJ2-7; a weak D match, TRBD2 (5 bases). The length of the CDR3 is 15 residues. The germline V gene encodes CDR1 SEHNR and CDR2 FQNEAQ (reference sequence). V was clipped by 1 base and J by 3 bases, with 13 bases between them. The CDR3 region is CASSLGAGVDYEQYF. CDR3 bases: TGTGCCAGCAGCTTAGGGGCGGGCGTTGACTACGAGCAGTACTTC.

The rearrangement joins TRBV29-1 to TRBJ1-1, with D possibly matching TRBD1 (6 bases). V dropped 1 base and J dropped 1 base, with 22 bases sitting between them. Per the germline V gene, CDR1 is SQVTM and CDR2 is ANQGSEA. CDR3 size: 18 residues. This chain's CDR3 is CSVEGIRGGTISNTEAFF. The CDR3 DNA reads TGCAGCGTTGAAGGGATTAGGGGGGGTACGATTTCGAACACTGAAGCTTTCTTT.

This clonotype was detected a few times. A much larger clone lies a single base off, so this may be a read error. V gene TRBV5-1 combines with J gene TRBJ2-2, with TRBD1 identical over 11 bases. CDR1 SGHRS and CDR2 YFSETQ come from the germline V gene. V was clipped by 1 base and J by 4 bases; unmatched bases: 3. The CDR3 contains 16 residues. The CDR3 nucleotides are TGCGCCAGCAGCTTGTCCGGGACAGGGGGCACCGGGGAGCTGTTTTTT. Amino acid sequence: CASSLSGTGGTGELFF.

This clonotype showed up many times. At one end, the junction sequence differs from germline, possibly due to a read error. The J gene is TRBJ2-5, the V gene TRBV6-5; tentative D call: TRBD2 (5 bases). The CDR3 loop spans 13 amino acids. The germline CDR1 and CDR2 sequences are MNHEY and SVGAGI. The CDR3: CASSYSGEPTPYF. The CDR3 DNA sequence: TGTGCCAGCAGTTACTCCGGGGAACCCACCCCGTACTTC.

This clonotype was seen repeatedly, ten times or more. In DNA, the CDR3 is TGTGCCAGCAGCCGAACCCCCTCCTACGAGCAGTACTTC. Protein: CASSRTPSYEQYF. This rearrangement joins TRBV7-8 to TRBJ2-7, with unresolved D. The CDR3 is 13 amino acids. Germline assignment: CDR1 SGHVS and CDR2 FQNEAQ. Trimming took off 5 bases at V and 0 bases at J, with 8 bases between the two ends.

This clonotype appeared many times. This chain uses TRBV11-2 with TRBJ2-3; D is ambiguous. This CDR3 spans 12 amino acids. Germline-derived CDR1 and CDR2 are SGHAT and FQNNGV. V was shortened by 5 bases and J by 8 bases, with 11 bases between the two germline ends. The CDR3 DNA sequence: TGTGCCAGCAGCCACTTAGATGGTACGCAGTATTTT. This encodes CASSHLDGTQYF.

CDR3: CASSLATLRDKNTGELFF. CDR3 nucleotide sequence: TGTGCCAGCAGCTTAGCTACACTCCGGGACAAGAACACCGGGGAGCTGTTTTTT. The V call is TRBV11-1, the J call TRBJ2-2, with TRBD1 as a possible D gene (6 bases). The V end was cut by 0 bases, the J end by 1 base, with 15 bases between. The CDR3 has 18 residues. In germline, CDR1 is SGHAT, CDR2 FQDESV (reference sequence).

The rearrangement links TRBV7-3 to TRBJ2-1; tentatively, D is TRBD1 or TRBD2 (5 bases each). The CDR3 is made up of 13 amino acids. V was clipped by 1 base and J by 9 bases, with 10 bases between them. Per germline, CDR1 SGHTA and CDR2 FQGTGA. CDR3 loop: CASSLIIGGEQFF. The CDR3 DNA reads TGTGCCAGCAGCTTAATTATTGGGGGTGAGCAGTTCTTC.

This clonotype was observed many times. The CDR3 sequence is CASSLSWTGDSPLHF. Here the CDR3 DNA reads TGTGCCAGCAGCTTATCATGGACAGGGGATTCACCCCTCCACTTT. This sequence joins TRBV7-8 and TRBJ1-6, with 9 bases identical to TRBD1. The germline V gene encodes CDR1 SGHVS and CDR2 FQNEAQ. The CDR3 spans 15 residues. The trim removed 2 bases at V and 8 bases at J, leaving 4 bases unmatched.